The clone carrying this T cell receptor (beta chain) appeared a single time. The data originate from a study of blood T cells in healthy people across ages. The germline CDR1 and CDR2 sequences are LNHNV and YYDKDF (reference sequence). The ends were cut back, 1 base at V and 6 bases at J, with 13 bases in the middle. This CDR3 is 14 amino acids long. A J-beta primer mix and a sample-barcoded 5' primer were used in a second PCR of about 7 to 12 cycles. TCRdb redid the calling of the 5' RACE reads with MiXCR, one entry per CDR3 protein. The sample includes about 800,000 distinct CDR3 sequences, over 45% of them seen just once.

The chain joins TRBV15 to TRBJ2-7, with D hard to call. This sequence originates from a man in his thirties or forties in good health. The sequenced sample consisted of blood. CDR3 loop: CATSRGGAGAEQYF. For the CDR3, the DNA is TGTGCCACCAGCAGAGGCGGAGCAGGAGCCGAGCAGTACTTC. The entire variable domain, with the rest obtained from reference TRBV15 and TRBJ2-7, is as follows: DAMVIQNPRYQVTQFGKPVTLSCSQTLNHNVMYWYQQKSSQAPKLLFHYYDKDFNNEADTPDNFQSRRPNTSFCFLDIRSPGLGDTAMYLCATSRGGAGAEQYFGPGTRLTVT.